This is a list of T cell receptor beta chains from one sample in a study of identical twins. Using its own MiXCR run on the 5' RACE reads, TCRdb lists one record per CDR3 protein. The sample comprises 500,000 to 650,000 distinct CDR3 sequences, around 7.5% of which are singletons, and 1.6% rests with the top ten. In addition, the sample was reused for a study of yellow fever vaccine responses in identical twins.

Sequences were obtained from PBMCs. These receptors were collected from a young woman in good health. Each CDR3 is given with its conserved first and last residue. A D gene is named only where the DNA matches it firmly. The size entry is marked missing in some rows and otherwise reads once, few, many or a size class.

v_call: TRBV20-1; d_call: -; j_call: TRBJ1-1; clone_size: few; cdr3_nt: TGCAGTGCTAGCTCGAATCCTCAGGTCGTTGAAGCTTTCTTT; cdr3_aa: CSASSNPQVVEAFF
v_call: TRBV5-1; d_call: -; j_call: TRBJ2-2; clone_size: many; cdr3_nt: TGCGCCAGCAAACAAGGAGGGGGGTCTACGAACACCGGGGAGCTGTTTTTT; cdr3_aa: CASKQGGGSTNTGELFF
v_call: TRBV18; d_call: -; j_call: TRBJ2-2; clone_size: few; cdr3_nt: TGTGCCAGCTCACCGACCGACACAAAGAACACCGGGGAGCTGTTTTTT; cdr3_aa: CASSPTDTKNTGELFF
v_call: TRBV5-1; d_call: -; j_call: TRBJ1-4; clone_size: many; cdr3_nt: TGCGCCAGCTCGACCTCCCCCGGGGGAACTAATGAAAAACTGTTTTTT; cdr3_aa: CASSTSPGGTNEKLFF
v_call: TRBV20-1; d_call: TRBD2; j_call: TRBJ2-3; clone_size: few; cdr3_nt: TGCAGTGCTAGAGGACTAGCGGTACCAGATACGCAGTATTTT; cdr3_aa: CSARGLAVPDTQYF
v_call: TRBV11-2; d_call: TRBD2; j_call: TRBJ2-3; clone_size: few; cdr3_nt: TGTGCCAGCAGCTTAGTTCGAGTAGCGGGATACACAGATACGCAGTATTTT; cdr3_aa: CASSLVRVAGYTDTQYF
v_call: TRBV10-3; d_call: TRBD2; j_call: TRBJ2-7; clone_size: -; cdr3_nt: TGTGCCATCAGTGTCTCTAGCGGGAGTCTCGCCCCCTACGAGCAGTACTTC; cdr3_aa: CAISVSSGSLAPYEQYF
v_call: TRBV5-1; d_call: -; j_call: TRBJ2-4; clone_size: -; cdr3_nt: TGCGCCAGCGGCTTGGCTGGAGGGTGGAACATTCAGTACTTC; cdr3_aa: CASGLAGGWNIQYF
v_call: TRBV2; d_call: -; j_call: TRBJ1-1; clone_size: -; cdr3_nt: TGTGCCAGCAGTGAAGGTTGGCAAAAGAACACTGAAGCTTTCTTT; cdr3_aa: CASSEGWQKNTEAFF
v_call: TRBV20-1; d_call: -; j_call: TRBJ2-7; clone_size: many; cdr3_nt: TGCAGTGCTAGAGATCGGAGAACAACGTACGAGCAGTACTTC; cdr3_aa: CSARDRRTTYEQYF
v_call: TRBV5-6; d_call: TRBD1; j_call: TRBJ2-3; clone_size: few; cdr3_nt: TGTGCCAGCAGCATAAGGACAGGGTATATAACAGATACGCAGTATTTT; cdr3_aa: CASSIRTGYITDTQYF
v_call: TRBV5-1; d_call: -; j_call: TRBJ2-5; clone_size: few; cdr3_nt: TGCGCCAGCAGCCCGGAAGCGGCTTTCCAAGAGACCCAGTACTTC; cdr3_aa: CASSPEAAFQETQYF
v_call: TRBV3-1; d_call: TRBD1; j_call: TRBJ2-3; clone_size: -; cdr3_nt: TGTGCCAGCACCCTGGACAGGGGGAGGACAGATACGCAGTATTTT; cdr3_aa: CASTLDRGRTDTQYF
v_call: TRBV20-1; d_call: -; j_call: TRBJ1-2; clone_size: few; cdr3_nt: TGCAGTGCTAGAGATTTCGGGCCTAACTATGGCTACACCTTC; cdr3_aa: CSARDFGPNYGYTF
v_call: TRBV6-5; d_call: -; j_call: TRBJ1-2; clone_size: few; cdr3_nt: TGTGCCAGCAGTAACGGACCGTCCCGGGGAGGCTACACCTTC; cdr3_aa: CASSNGPSRGGYTF
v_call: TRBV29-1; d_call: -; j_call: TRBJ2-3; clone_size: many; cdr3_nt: TGCAGCTCCCCCTTGACCGGACGAACCACGACGGTCACAGATACGCAGTATTTT; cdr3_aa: CSSPLTGRTTTVTDTQYF
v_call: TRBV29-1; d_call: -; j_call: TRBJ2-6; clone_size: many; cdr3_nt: TGCAGCGTTCTAAGATCCCTCTCTGGGGCCAACGTCCTGACTTTC; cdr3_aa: CSVLRSLSGANVLTF
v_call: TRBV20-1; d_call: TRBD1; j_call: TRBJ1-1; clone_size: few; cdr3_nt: TGCAGTGCTAGTAGGACAGGGGGCGCCCGGGACACTGAAGCTTTCTTT; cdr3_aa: CSASRTGGARDTEAFF
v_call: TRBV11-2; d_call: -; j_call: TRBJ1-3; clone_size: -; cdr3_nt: TGTGCCAGCAGCTCAAACGTTGGGCGTCTAACTGGAAACACCATATATTTT; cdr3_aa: CASSSNVGRLTGNTIYF
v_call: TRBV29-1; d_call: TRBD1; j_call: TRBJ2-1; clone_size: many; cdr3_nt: TGCAGCATCCGACAGGGGGCTGTGGATGAGCAGTTCTTC; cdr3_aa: CSIRQGAVDEQFF
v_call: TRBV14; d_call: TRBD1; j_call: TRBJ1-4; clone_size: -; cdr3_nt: TGTGCCAGCAGCCAAGCTTGGACAGGGGGCGAAAAACTGTTTTTT; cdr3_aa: CASSQAWTGGEKLFF
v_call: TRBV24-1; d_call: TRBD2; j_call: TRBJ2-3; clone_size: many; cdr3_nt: TGTGCCACCAGTGAGGCTAGCGGGAGAACACGTGGGAGCGATGCAGATACGCAGTATTTT; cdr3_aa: CATSEASGRTRGSDADTQYF
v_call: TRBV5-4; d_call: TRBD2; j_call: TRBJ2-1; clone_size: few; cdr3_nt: TGTGCCAGCAGCTCTATGACTGCCGGGACTAGCGTTCGTCCCTCCTACAATGAGCAGTTCTTC; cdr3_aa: CASSSMTAGTSVRPSYNEQFF